This TCR beta chain came from a study of response to subunit inactivated influenza vaccine. TCRdb re-analysed the RT-PCR reads in MiXCR, keeping a single row per CDR3 protein. Here the sample spans hundreds of thousands of distinct CDR3 sequences, 15% to 17% being singletons. Study-wide results and caveats: Only a handful of new T cells, the authors suggested, are recruited with each seasonal influenza vaccination.

Trimming left V 6 bases short and J 6 bases short, with 9 bases between. CDR3 length: 12 amino acids. In germline, CDR1 is MNHEY, CDR2 SVGAGI. In this sample, this clonotype turned up a few times. The antigen is not known. The chain links TRBV6-5 to TRBJ2-1; either TRBD1 or TRBD2 may supply D (5 bases each). The source of this sequence is a man in his forties or fifties who received an inactivated influenza vaccine. Source: PBMCs from blood, taken less than 13 days after vaccination. The chain's CDR3 is CASRRGTNEQFF. CDR3 coding DNA: TGTGCCAGCAGGAGGGGCACCAATGAGCAGTTCTTC.